The 11 T cell receptor beta chains in this list originate from one sample, sequenced in a study of cytomegalovirus exposure and HLA in healthy donors. The PCR employed 60 Vbeta primers together with 13 Jbeta primers. Data came from immunoSEQ multiplex PCR; TCRdb stores just in-frame clones and leaves some out. The data contain 200,000 to 250,000 clones, 77% of them singletons. The specimen was PBMCs. The receptors here all came from a woman aged 55-75 years in good health and CMV-seropositive.

This clone was counted between two and nine times. The genes are TRBV18 and TRBJ2-5, with D perhaps TRBD2 (7 bases). Germline loops: CDR1 KGHSH, CDR2 LQKENI. The germline V and J ends were trimmed by 3 bases and 2 bases, with 19 bases remaining between them. This CDR3 is 17 amino acids long. The CDR3 nucleotides are TGTGCCAGCTCACCGCCGGTCGTGGGGGGGCTTCAAGAGACCCAGTACTTC. Amino acid sequence: CASSPPVVGGLQETQYF. The complete variable domain, with remaining parts taken from reference TRBV18 and TRBJ2-5, reads NAGVMQNPRHLVRRRGQEARLRCSPMKGHSHVYWYRQLPEEGLKFMVYLQKENIIDESGMPKERFSAEFPKEGPSILRIQQVVRGDSAAYFCASSPPVVGGLQETQYFGPGTRLLVL.

This chain joins TRBV7-9 and TRBJ2-2; D may be TRBD2 (5 bases). Trimming took 4 bases from V and 2 from J, leaving 14 bases between them. The CDR3 loop spans 16 amino acids. Germline-derived CDR1 and CDR2 are SEHNR and FQNEAQ (reference sequence). DNA for the CDR3: TGTGCCAGCAGCTCCCCCGCGGGTGGAAACACCGGGGAGCTGTTTTTT. Protein product: CASSSPAGGNTGELFF.

This clone was detected only once. V is TRBV15 and J is TRBJ2-1; 11 nucleotides line up with TRBD1. The V segment lost 3 bases and the J segment 7 bases; nucleotides outside the gene matches: 11. Germline CDR1 reads LNHNV; CDR2 reads YYDKDF (reference sequence). This CDR3 has 17 residues. CDR3: CATSRGSGTGGKNEQFF. The CDR3 DNA reads as TGTGCCACCAGCAGGGGGTCCGGGACAGGGGGGAAGAATGAGCAGTTCTTC.

The V and J genes are TRBV19 and TRBJ1-3; 7 positions agree with TRBD1. The CDR3 covers 13 residues. Germline assignment: CDR1 LNHDA and CDR2 SQIVND (reference sequence). The J segment lost 4 bases and the V segment lost 7 bases, leaving 4 bases of the junction unmatched. CDR3 DNA sequence: TGTGCCAGTATCTCGGGACAGGGAAACACCATATATTTT. Translation: CASISGQGNTIYF.

The chain links TRBV4-1 to TRBJ2-5; TRBD1 matches at 9 bases. J gave up 4 bases and V 4 bases, and 16 bases lay outside the gene matches. CDR1 is MGHRA, CDR2 YSYEKL, per germline. This CDR3 region has 18 residues. Here the CDR3 reads CASSPQGGTGSFAETQYF. The CDR3, as DNA: TGCGCCAGCAGCCCCCAGGGTGGGACAGGGTCATTCGCAGAGACCCAGTACTTC.

The chain recombines TRBV19 with TRBJ2-2; TRBD2 is a possible D gene (6 bases). V dropped 4 bases and J dropped 0 bases, with 15 bases sitting between them. The germline V gene has CDR1 LNHDA and CDR2 SQIVND (reference sequence). The CDR3 covers 17 residues. CDR3 DNA sequence: TGTGCCAGTAGTAGCCAAGGGAGGCCCTCGAACACCGGGGAGCTGTTTTTT. Encoded protein: CASSSQGRPSNTGELFF.

The gene calls are TRBV5-4 and TRBJ1-4; D is ambiguous. Germline-derived CDR1 and CDR2 are SGHNT and YYREEE (reference sequence). Trimming cost V 4 bases and J 0 bases, with 10 bases left between them. CDR3 length: 15 residues. The CDR3 sequence: CASSEGGTTNEKLFF. As DNA, the CDR3 is TGTGCCAGCAGCGAGGGTGGAACAACTAATGAAAAACTGTTTTTT.

The CDR3 loop reads CASSVASRGAGELFF. In DNA, the CDR3 is TGTGCCAGCAGCGTAGCTTCCAGGGGGGCCGGGGAGCTGTTTTTT. The rearrangement joins TRBV9 to TRBJ2-2, with D maybe TRBD1 (7 bases). There are 15 residues in the CDR3. V was shortened by 0 bases and J by 6 bases, with 12 bases between the two germline ends. Germline V CDR1 and CDR2: SGDLS, YYNGEE.

This rearrangement joins TRBV4-1 to TRBJ2-3; 9 bases line up with TRBD2. Germline values: CDR1 MGHRA, CDR2 YSYEKL. The CDR3 runs 15 residues. Trimming at V came to 3 bases and at J to 5 bases, leaving 6 bases not matched to a gene. The CDR3 region is CASSHPGLAGDTQYF. DNA for the CDR3: TGCGCCAGCAGCCACCCGGGACTAGCAGGAGATACGCAGTATTTT.

This clone was recorded only once. The chain is built from TRBV5-1 and TRBJ2-5; 7 bases agree with TRBD2. Per the germline V gene, CDR1 is SGHRS and CDR2 is YFSETQ. Losses at the gene ends were 0 bases for V and 2 bases for J; bases not matched to a gene: 4. The CDR3 runs 15 residues. The CDR3 region is CASSLVGGGQETQYF. CDR3 DNA sequence: TGCGCCAGCAGCTTGGTTGGGGGGGGTCAAGAGACCCAGTACTTC. Drawing the rest from reference TRBV5-1 and TRBJ2-5, the complete variable domain is KAGVTQTPRYLIKTRGQQVTLSCSPISGHRSVSWYQQTPGQGLQFLFEYFSETQRNKGNFPGRFSGRQFSNSRSEMNVSTLELGDSALYLCASSLVGGGQETQYFGPGTRLLVL.

The V call is TRBV9, the J call TRBJ1-3; 10 nucleotides line up with TRBD1. The germline gives CDR1 SGDLS, CDR2 YYNGEE. The CDR3 loop spans 16 amino acids. V lost 0 bases and J lost 2; bases outside the gene matches: 2. The CDR3 here is CASSVEDRGTGNTIYF. In nucleotides, the CDR3 is TGTGCCAGCAGCGTAGAGGACAGGGGGACTGGAAACACCATATATTTT.